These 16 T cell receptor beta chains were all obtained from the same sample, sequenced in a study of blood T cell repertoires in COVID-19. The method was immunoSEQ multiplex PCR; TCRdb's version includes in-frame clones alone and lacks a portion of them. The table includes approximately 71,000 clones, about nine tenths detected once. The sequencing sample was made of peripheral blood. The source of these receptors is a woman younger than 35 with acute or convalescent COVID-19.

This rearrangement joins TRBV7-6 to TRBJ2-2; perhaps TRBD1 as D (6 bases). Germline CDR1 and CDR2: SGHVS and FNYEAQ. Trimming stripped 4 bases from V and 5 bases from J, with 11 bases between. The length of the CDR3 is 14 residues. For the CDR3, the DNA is TGTGCCAGCAGCTCACTACAGGGAACCGGGGAGCTGTTTTTT. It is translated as CASSSLQGTGELFF.

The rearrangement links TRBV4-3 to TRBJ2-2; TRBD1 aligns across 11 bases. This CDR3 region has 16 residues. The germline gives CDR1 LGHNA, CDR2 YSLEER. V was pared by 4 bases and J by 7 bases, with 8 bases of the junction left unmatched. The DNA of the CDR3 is TGCGCCAGCAGCCTCTGGACAGGGGGCGTGGGCGGGGAGCTGTTTTTT. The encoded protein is CASSLWTGGVGGELFF.

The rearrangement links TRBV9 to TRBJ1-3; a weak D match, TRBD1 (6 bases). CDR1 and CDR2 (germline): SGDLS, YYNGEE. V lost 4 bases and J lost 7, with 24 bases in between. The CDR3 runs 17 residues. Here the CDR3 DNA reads TGTGCCAGCAGCCCTACCCACGGCACAGGGCCCAGGAACACCATATATTTT. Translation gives CASSPTHGTGPRNTIYF.

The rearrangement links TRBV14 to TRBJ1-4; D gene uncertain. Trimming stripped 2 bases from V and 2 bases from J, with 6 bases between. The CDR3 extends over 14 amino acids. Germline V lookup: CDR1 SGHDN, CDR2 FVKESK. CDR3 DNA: TGTGCCAGCAGCCAACGGGGTACTAATGAAAAACTGTTTTTT. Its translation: CASSQRGTNEKLFF.

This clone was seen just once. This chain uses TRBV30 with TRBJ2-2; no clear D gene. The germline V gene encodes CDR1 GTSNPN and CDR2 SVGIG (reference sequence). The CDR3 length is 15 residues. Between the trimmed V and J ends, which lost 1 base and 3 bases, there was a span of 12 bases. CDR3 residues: CAWSEYSHDTGELFF. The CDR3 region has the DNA TGTGCCTGGAGTGAGTACAGCCACGACACCGGGGAGCTGTTTTTT. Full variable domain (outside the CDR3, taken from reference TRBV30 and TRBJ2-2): SQTIHQWPATLVQPVGSPLSLECTVEGTSNPNLYWYRQAAGRGLQLLFYSVGIGQISSEVPQNLSASRPQDRQFILSSKKLLLSDSGFYLCAWSEYSHDTGELFFGEGSRLTVL.

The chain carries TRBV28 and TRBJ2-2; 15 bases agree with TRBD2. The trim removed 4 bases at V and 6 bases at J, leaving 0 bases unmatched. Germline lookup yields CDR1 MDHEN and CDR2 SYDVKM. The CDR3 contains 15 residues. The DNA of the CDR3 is TGTGCCAGCAGTTGGACTAGCGGGGGGGCCGGGGAGCTGTTTTTT. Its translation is CASSWTSGGAGELFF.

In nucleotides, the CDR3 is TGTGCCAGCAGTGAATGCTTGAGGACAGGGAGCTCCTACGAGCAGTACTTC. Translation: CASSECLRTGSSYEQYF. The chain has TRBV25-1 and TRBJ2-7, with 8 bases identical to TRBD1. The CDR3 runs 17 residues. Trimming cost V 1 base and J 0 bases; bases outside gene matches: 8. The germline gives CDR1 MGHDK, CDR2 SYGVNS.

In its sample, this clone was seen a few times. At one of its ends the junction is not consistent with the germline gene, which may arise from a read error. For the CDR3, the DNA is TGTGCCAGCAACCAAGGGACAGATGGCTACACCTTC. This sequence encodes CASNQGTDGYTF. The rearrangement joins TRBV3-1 (or the pseudogene TRBV3-2) to TRBJ1-2; TRBD1 aligns across 7 bases. The germline gives CDR1 LGHDT, CDR2 YNNKEL (reference sequence). This CDR3 contains 12 residues.

CDR3 sequence: CASTGQPWGTQYF. In DNA, the CDR3 is TGTGCCAGCACGGGACAGCCGTGGGGTACGCAGTATTTT. The chain is built from TRBV28 and TRBJ2-3; 7 bases map to TRBD1. Losses at the gene ends were 7 bases for V and 8 bases for J; bases not matched to a gene: 9. The CDR3 contains 13 residues. From germline, CDR1 is MDHEN and CDR2 SYDVKM.

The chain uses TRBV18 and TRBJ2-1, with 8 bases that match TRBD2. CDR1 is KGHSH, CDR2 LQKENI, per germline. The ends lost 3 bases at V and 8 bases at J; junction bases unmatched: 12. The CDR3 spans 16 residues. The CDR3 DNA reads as TGTGCCAGCTCACCGAGGTTCCGGGAGGGCCTCCATGAGCAGTTCTTC. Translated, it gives CASSPRFREGLHEQFF.

Here the CDR3 DNA reads TGCGCCAGCAGCCCCGGTTTAGCGCACAGCACAGATACGCAGTATTTT. Its protein product is CASSPGLAHSTDTQYF. This chain links TRBV10-1 with TRBJ2-3; tentatively, D is TRBD2 (5 bases). CDR1 is WNHNN and CDR2 is SYGVQD in the germline V gene (reference sequence). Trimming left V 6 bases short and J 0 bases short, with 16 bases between. CDR3 length: 16 residues.

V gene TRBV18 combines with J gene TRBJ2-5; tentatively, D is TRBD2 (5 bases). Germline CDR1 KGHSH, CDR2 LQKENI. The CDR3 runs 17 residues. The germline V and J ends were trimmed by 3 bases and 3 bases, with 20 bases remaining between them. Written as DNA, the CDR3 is TGTGCCAGCTCACCCTTTTACAGCGGAGCCGGGGAAGAGACCCAGTACTTC. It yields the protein CASSPFYSGAGEETQYF.

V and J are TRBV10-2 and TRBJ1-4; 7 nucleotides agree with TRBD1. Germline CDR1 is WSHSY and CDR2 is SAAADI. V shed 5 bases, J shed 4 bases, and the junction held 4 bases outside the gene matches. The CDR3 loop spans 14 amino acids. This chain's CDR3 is CASSQGQYNEKLFF. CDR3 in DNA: TGCGCCAGCAGTCAGGGACAGTATAATGAAAAACTGTTTTTT.

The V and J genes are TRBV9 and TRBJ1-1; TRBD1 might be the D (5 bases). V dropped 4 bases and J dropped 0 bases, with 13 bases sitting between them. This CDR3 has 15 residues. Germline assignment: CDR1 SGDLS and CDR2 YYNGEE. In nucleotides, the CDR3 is TGTGCCAGCAGCCCCCGGGGGGTGGTGAACACTGAAGCTTTCTTT. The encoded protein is CASSPRGVVNTEAFF.

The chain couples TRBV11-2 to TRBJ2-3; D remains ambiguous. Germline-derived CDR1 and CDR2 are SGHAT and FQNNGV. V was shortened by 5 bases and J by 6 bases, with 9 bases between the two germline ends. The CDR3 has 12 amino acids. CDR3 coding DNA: TGTGCCAGCAGCAGAGACGGGGATACGCAGTATTTT. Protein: CASSRDGDTQYF.

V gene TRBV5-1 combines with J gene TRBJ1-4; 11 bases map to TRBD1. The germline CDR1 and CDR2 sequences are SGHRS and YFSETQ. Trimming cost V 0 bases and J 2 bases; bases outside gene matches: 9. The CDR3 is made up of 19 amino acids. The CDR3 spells CASSLDAQWTGGTNEKLFF. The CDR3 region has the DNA TGCGCCAGCAGCTTGGATGCTCAATGGACAGGGGGCACTAATGAAAAACTGTTTTTT.